The rows below give T cell receptor beta chains drawn from one sample of a study of T cells in Graves' hyperthyroidism and ophthalmopathy. From the multiplex PCR reads, TCRdb called clonotypes with MiXCR, one entry per CDR3 protein. The profile covers hundreds of thousands of distinct CDR3 sequences, with about 38% appearing a single time and 7% to 10% taken by the ten largest. Sequenced input: blood. These TCRs come from a man aged 18 to 29 with Graves' hyperthyroidism. Both conserved end residues are part of each CDR3. The D gene is left open where the match is weak. Where a row states a size, it is once, few, many or the class of an expanded clone; other rows omit it.

V gene: TRBV20-1; clone size: few; J gene: TRBJ2-7; D gene: TRBD2; CDR3 DNA: TGCAGTGCTAGAGTGACTAGCGGGAGGAACGACGAGCAGTACTTC; CDR3 protein: CSARVTSGRNDEQYF
V gene: TRBV5-1; clone size: -; J gene: TRBJ1-1; D gene: -; CDR3 DNA: TGCGCCAGCAGCTTGGGGGGGCAGGTTGTGAACACTGAAGCTTTCTTT; CDR3 protein: CASSLGGQVVNTEAFF
V gene: TRBV20-1; clone size: -; J gene: TRBJ1-3; D gene: -; CDR3 DNA: TGCAGTGCTAGAGATGGGTCCAACTCTGGAAACACCATATATTTT; CDR3 protein: CSARDGSNSGNTIYF
V gene: TRBV10-3; clone size: many; J gene: TRBJ1-1; D gene: TRBD1; CDR3 DNA: TGTGCCACTGCCGGGACAGCCAACACTGAAGCTTTCTTT; CDR3 protein: CATAGTANTEAFF
V gene: TRBV29-1; clone size: -; J gene: TRBJ2-7; D gene: TRBD2; CDR3 DNA: TGCAGCCAAGATCTTAGCGGGGTCTACGAGCAGTACTTC; CDR3 protein: CSQDLSGVYEQYF
V gene: TRBV12-3/TRBV12-4; clone size: -; J gene: TRBJ2-5; D gene: -; CDR3 DNA: TGTGCCAGCAGTTTCTCCCTGGAGGGAGGCCAGGAAGAGACCCAGTACTTC; CDR3 protein: CASSFSLEGGQEETQYF
V gene: TRBV5-4; clone size: -; J gene: TRBJ1-5; D gene: TRBD1; CDR3 DNA: TGTGCCAGCAGCTTCGTACAGGGGGGACAGCCCCAGCATTTT; CDR3 protein: CASSFVQGGQPQHF
V gene: TRBV5-1; clone size: few; J gene: TRBJ2-7; D gene: -; CDR3 DNA: TGCGCCAGCAGAATCGAGCACAGTTACTCCTACGAGCAGTACTTC; CDR3 protein: CASRIEHSYSYEQYF
V gene: TRBV19; clone size: many; J gene: TRBJ1-1; D gene: -; CDR3 DNA: TGTGCCAGTAGTATCAACGGGGAGGGTGAAGCTTTCTTT; CDR3 protein: CASSINGEGEAFF
V gene: TRBV5-1; clone size: many; J gene: TRBJ1-2; D gene: -; CDR3 DNA: TGCGCCAGCAGCTTGGACAGTGCTAACTATGGCTACACCTTC; CDR3 protein: CASSLDSANYGYTF
V gene: TRBV2; clone size: many; J gene: TRBJ1-1; D gene: -; CDR3 DNA: TGTGCCAGCAGTGCGGGGCATCAGGGAGACACTGAAGCTTTCTTT; CDR3 protein: CASSAGHQGDTEAFF
V gene: TRBV2; clone size: -; J gene: TRBJ2-7; D gene: -; CDR3 DNA: TGTGCCAGCAGCCCCAGCTCCGGACAGTACGAGCAGTACTTC; CDR3 protein: CASSPSSGQYEQYF
V gene: TRBV9; clone size: many; J gene: TRBJ2-7; D gene: TRBD2; CDR3 DNA: TGTGCCAGCAACACAGCGGGAGGAGACTACGAGCAGTACTTC; CDR3 protein: CASNTAGGDYEQYF
V gene: TRBV20-1; clone size: few; J gene: TRBJ2-2; D gene: -; CDR3 DNA: TGCAGTGCTAGAATTGGTCAAGGTGCCGGGGAGCTGTTTTTT; CDR3 protein: CSARIGQGAGELFF
V gene: TRBV7-2; clone size: many; J gene: TRBJ1-1; D gene: TRBD1; CDR3 DNA: TGTGCCAGCAGCTTTATGACAGGGAGTAACACTGAAGCTTTCTTT; CDR3 protein: CASSFMTGSNTEAFF
V gene: TRBV7-9; clone size: -; J gene: TRBJ2-7; D gene: TRBD2; CDR3 DNA: TGTGCCAGCAGCGATAGGGAGGGAGGTTATCGAGAGCAGTACTTC; CDR3 protein: CASSDREGGYREQYF
V gene: TRBV20-1; clone size: -; J gene: TRBJ2-6; D gene: -; CDR3 DNA: TGCAGTGCTAGTCGCAGGGGAGGAGGGACTTTC; CDR3 protein: CSASRRGGGTF
V gene: TRBV7-9; clone size: few; J gene: TRBJ1-3; D gene: TRBD1; CDR3 DNA: TGTGCCAGCACCCCGACAGGGGAGGAAAACACCATATATTTT; CDR3 protein: CASTPTGEENTIYF
V gene: TRBV6-5; clone size: many; J gene: TRBJ1-1; D gene: -; CDR3 DNA: TGTGCCAGCAGTTGGGGACACATGAACACTGAAGCTTTCTTT; CDR3 protein: CASSWGHMNTEAFF
V gene: TRBV7-9; clone size: many; J gene: TRBJ1-4; D gene: -; CDR3 DNA: TGTGCCAGCAGCTTAGCATTAGGATCGGATGAAAAACTGTTTTTT; CDR3 protein: CASSLALGSDEKLFF
V gene: TRBV2; clone size: -; J gene: TRBJ1-2; D gene: -; CDR3 DNA: TGTGCCAGCAGCCGCCTTACAGGGTTTGACGGCTACACCTTC; CDR3 protein: CASSRLTGFDGYTF
V gene: TRBV7-8; clone size: many; J gene: TRBJ1-2; D gene: -; CDR3 DNA: TGTGCCAGCAGCCCCTCAGGACGGGCAGCTAACTATGGCTACACCTTC; CDR3 protein: CASSPSGRAANYGYTF
V gene: TRBV7-8; clone size: -; J gene: TRBJ1-6; D gene: -; CDR3 DNA: TGTGCCAGCAGCTTAAACAAGGGGTCACCCCTCCACTTT; CDR3 protein: CASSLNKGSPLHF
V gene: TRBV20-1; clone size: few; J gene: TRBJ1-4; D gene: -; CDR3 DNA: TGCAGTGCTAGAGACGGTGGCACACGAGAAAAACTGTTTTTT; CDR3 protein: CSARDGGTREKLFF
V gene: TRBV9; clone size: -; J gene: TRBJ2-2; D gene: -; CDR3 DNA: TGTGCCAGCAGCAAGAAAGTGAACACCGGGGAGCTGTTTTTT; CDR3 protein: CASSKKVNTGELFF
V gene: TRBV28; clone size: -; J gene: TRBJ2-5; D gene: -; CDR3 DNA: TGTGCCAGCAACCCAGGGGGGAGGCAAGAGACCCAGTACTTC; CDR3 protein: CASNPGGRQETQYF
V gene: TRBV7-9; clone size: many; J gene: TRBJ2-7; D gene: -; CDR3 DNA: TGTGCCAGCAGCTCCTCGGGACCCCCTGCCTACGAGCAGTACTTC; CDR3 protein: CASSSSGPPAYEQYF
V gene: TRBV7-2; clone size: few; J gene: TRBJ2-7; D gene: -; CDR3 DNA: TGTGCCAGCAGCGGCCTTGGGAGCTCCGAGCAGTACTTC; CDR3 protein: CASSGLGSSEQYF
V gene: TRBV3-1; clone size: -; J gene: TRBJ2-7; D gene: -; CDR3 DNA: TGTGCCAGCAGCCAAGAAGGGGGTAACGAGCAGTACTTC; CDR3 protein: CASSQEGGNEQYF
V gene: TRBV9; clone size: -; J gene: TRBJ1-6; D gene: -; CDR3 DNA: TGTGCCAGCAGTGCCCGCTACCCGGGCCAGCTAAATTCACCCCTCCACTTT; CDR3 protein: CASSARYPGQLNSPLHF
V gene: TRBV25-1; clone size: many; J gene: TRBJ2-5; D gene: TRBD2; CDR3 DNA: TGTGCCAGCAGTGAATGGCTTTCTAGCGGCCAAGAGACCCAGTACTTC; CDR3 protein: CASSEWLSSGQETQYF
V gene: TRBV19; clone size: -; J gene: TRBJ2-5; D gene: -; CDR3 DNA: TGTGCCAGTAGTATAAGAATTCGGCTAAGCCAAGAGACCCAGTACTTC; CDR3 protein: CASSIRIRLSQETQYF
V gene: TRBV2; clone size: many; J gene: TRBJ1-5; D gene: -; CDR3 DNA: TGTGCCAGCACCGACGGGGGGCGGAATCAGCCCCAGCATTTT; CDR3 protein: CASTDGGRNQPQHF
V gene: TRBV28; clone size: -; J gene: TRBJ1-1; D gene: -; CDR3 DNA: TGTGCCAGCAGTTTCTGGGGAGGGGCTTTCTTT; CDR3 protein: CASSFWGGAFF
V gene: TRBV7-3; clone size: -; J gene: TRBJ2-7; D gene: TRBD1; CDR3 DNA: TGTGCCAGCAGCTTAGCCGGGACAGGTGATTTCTACGAGCAGTACTTC; CDR3 protein: CASSLAGTGDFYEQYF
V gene: TRBV5-4; clone size: few; J gene: TRBJ1-1; D gene: -; CDR3 DNA: TGTGCCAGCGGTGGAGCCATGAACACTGAAGCTTTCTTT; CDR3 protein: CASGGAMNTEAFF
V gene: TRBV20-1; clone size: -; J gene: TRBJ1-1; D gene: -; CDR3 DNA: TGCAGTGCTAGAACACAGGGCCTGAACACTGAAGCTTTCTTT; CDR3 protein: CSARTQGLNTEAFF
V gene: TRBV15; clone size: many; J gene: TRBJ1-2; D gene: -; CDR3 DNA: TGTGCCACCAGCCTAGATTGGGCAGGGAGCAACTATGGCTACACCTTC; CDR3 protein: CATSLDWAGSNYGYTF
V gene: TRBV12-3/TRBV12-4; clone size: -; J gene: TRBJ2-5; D gene: TRBD1; CDR3 DNA: TGTGCCAGCAGAGGACAGGGGCTCGTCGAGACCCAGTACTTC; CDR3 protein: CASRGQGLVETQYF
V gene: TRBV7-9; clone size: many; J gene: TRBJ1-2; D gene: -; CDR3 DNA: TGTGCCAGCAGCTTAACAGGTTCGGACGGCTACACCTTC; CDR3 protein: CASSLTGSDGYTF
V gene: TRBV6-5; clone size: -; J gene: TRBJ2-5; D gene: -; CDR3 DNA: TGTGCCAGCAGTTACTCGAGGGAGGTGTTTGAGACCCAGTACTTC; CDR3 protein: CASSYSREVFETQYF
V gene: TRBV15; clone size: many; J gene: TRBJ2-7; D gene: -; CDR3 DNA: TGTGCCACCAGCACCCAACGGGACACCCTCTACGAGCAGTACTTC; CDR3 protein: CATSTQRDTLYEQYF
V gene: TRBV4-2; clone size: few; J gene: TRBJ1-4; D gene: -; CDR3 DNA: TGTGCCAGCAGCCAAGACCTTGGACCCGAAAAACTGTTTTTT; CDR3 protein: CASSQDLGPEKLFF
V gene: TRBV9; clone size: many; J gene: TRBJ2-6; D gene: -; CDR3 DNA: TGTGCCAGCAGCGCCCGGGACCTGGCTGGGGCCAACGTCCTGACTTTC; CDR3 protein: CASSARDLAGANVLTF
V gene: TRBV19; clone size: few; J gene: TRBJ2-6; D gene: -; CDR3 DNA: TGTGCCAGTAGCAATCCTCCCGGCTGGGCTGGGGCCAACGTCCTGACTTTC; CDR3 protein: CASSNPPGWAGANVLTF